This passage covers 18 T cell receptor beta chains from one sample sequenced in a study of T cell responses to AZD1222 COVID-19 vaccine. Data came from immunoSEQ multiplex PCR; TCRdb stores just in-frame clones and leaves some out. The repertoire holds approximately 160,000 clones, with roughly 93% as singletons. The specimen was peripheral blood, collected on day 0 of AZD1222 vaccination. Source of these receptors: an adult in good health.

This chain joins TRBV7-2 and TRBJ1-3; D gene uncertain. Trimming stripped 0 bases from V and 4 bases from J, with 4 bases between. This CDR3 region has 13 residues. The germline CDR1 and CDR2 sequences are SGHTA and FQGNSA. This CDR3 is CASSLASGNTIYF. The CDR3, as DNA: TGTGCCAGCAGCTTAGCCTCGGGAAACACCATATATTTT.

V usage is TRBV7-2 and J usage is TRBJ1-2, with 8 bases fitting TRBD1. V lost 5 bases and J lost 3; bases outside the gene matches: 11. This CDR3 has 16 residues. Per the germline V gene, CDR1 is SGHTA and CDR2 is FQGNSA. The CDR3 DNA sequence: TGTGCCAGCAGCAGAAGGACAGGGAAGGTGGACTATGGCTACACCTTC. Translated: CASSRRTGKVDYGYTF.

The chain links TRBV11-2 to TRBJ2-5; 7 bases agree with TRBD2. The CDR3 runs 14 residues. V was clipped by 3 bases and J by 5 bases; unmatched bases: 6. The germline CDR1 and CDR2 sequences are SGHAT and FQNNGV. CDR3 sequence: CASSFSGGGETQYF. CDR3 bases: TGTGCCAGCAGCTTCTCGGGGGGAGGGGAGACCCAGTACTTC. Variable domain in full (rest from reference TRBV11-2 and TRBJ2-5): EAGVAQSPRYKIIEKRQSVAFWCNPISGHATLYWYQQILGQGPKLLIQFQNNGVVDDSQLPKDRFSAERLKGVDSTLKIQPAKLEDSAVYLCASSFSGGGETQYFGPGTRLLVL.

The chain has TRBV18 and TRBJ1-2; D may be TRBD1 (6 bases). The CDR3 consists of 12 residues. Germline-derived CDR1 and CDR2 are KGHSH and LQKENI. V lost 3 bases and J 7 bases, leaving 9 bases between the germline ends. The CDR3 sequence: CASSPVQGGYTF. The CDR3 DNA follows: TGTGCCAGCTCACCCGTACAGGGTGGCTACACCTTC.

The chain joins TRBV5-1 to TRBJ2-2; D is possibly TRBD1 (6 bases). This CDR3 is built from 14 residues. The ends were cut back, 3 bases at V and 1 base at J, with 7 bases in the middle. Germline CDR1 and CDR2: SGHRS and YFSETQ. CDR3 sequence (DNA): TGCGCCAGCAGCTCGACAGGGAACACCGGGGAGCTGTTTTTT. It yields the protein CASSSTGNTGELFF.

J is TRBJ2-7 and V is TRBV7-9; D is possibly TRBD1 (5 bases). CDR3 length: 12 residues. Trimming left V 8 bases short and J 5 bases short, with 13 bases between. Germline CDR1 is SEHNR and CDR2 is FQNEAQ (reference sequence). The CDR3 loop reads CASSTQVNEQYF. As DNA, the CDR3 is TGTGCCAGCTCGACACAGGTGAACGAGCAGTACTTC.

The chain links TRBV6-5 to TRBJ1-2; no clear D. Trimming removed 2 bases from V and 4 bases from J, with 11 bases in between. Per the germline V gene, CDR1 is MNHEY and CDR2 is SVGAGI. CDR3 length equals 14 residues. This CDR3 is CASSYVGQAYGYTF. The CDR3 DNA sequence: TGTGCCAGCAGTTACGTTGGCCAGGCCTATGGCTACACCTTC.

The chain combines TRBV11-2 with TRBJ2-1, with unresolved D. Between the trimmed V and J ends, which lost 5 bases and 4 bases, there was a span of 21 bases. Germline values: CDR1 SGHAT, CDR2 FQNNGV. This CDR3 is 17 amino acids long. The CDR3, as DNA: TGTGCCAGCAGCCCTGGGTTTTTGGGGTCTGATTACAATGAGCAGTTCTTC. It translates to CASSPGFLGSDYNEQFF.

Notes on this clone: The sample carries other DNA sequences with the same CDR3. The CDR3 region is CASSLRNTIYF. For the CDR3, the DNA is TGTGCCAGCAGTTTAAGAAACACCATATATTTT. The chain links TRBV12-3 or TRBV12-4 to TRBJ1-3, with unresolved D. The CDR3 has 11 residues. Trimming shortened V by 2 bases and J by 5 bases, and 1 base separated the two germline ends.

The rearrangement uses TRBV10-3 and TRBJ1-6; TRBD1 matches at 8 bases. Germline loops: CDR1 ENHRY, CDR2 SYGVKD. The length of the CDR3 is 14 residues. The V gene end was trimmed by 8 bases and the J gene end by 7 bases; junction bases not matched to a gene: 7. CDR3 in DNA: TGTGCCATCGGGGCAACAGGGGGAAATTCACCCCTCCACTTT. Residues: CAIGATGGNSPLHF.

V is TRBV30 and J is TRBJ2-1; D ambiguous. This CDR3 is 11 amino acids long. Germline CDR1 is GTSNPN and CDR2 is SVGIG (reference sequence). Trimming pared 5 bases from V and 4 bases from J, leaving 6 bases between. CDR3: CAWSQYNEQFF. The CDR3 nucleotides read TGTGCCTGGTCACAGTACAATGAGCAGTTCTTC.

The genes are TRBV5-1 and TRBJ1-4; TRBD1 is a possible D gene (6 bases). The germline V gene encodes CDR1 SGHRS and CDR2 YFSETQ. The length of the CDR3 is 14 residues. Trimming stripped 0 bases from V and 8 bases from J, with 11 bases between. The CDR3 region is CASSLDQGLEKLFF. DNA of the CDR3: TGCGCCAGCAGCTTGGATCAGGGGTTGGAAAAACTGTTTTTT.

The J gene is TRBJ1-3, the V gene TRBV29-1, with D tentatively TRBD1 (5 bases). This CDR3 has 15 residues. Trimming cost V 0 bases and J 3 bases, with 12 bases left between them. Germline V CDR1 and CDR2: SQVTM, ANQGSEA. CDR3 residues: CSVEDHGRDGNTIYF. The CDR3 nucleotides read TGCAGCGTTGAAGATCACGGCAGGGATGGAAACACCATATATTTT.

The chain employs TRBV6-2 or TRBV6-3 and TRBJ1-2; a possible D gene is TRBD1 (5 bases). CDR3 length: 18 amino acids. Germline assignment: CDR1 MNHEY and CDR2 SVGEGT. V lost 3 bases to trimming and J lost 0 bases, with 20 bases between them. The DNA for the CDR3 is TGTGCCAGCAGTTATTTCCCCTTTGCAGGGCGAGCTAACTATGGCTACACCTTC. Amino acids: CASSYFPFAGRANYGYTF.

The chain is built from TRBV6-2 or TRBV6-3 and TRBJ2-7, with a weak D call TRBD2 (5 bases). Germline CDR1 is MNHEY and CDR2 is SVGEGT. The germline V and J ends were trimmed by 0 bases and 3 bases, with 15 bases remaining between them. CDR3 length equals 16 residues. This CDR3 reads CASSYSPLAGDYEQYF. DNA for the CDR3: TGTGCCAGCAGTTACTCCCCGCTAGCTGGGGACTACGAGCAGTACTTC.

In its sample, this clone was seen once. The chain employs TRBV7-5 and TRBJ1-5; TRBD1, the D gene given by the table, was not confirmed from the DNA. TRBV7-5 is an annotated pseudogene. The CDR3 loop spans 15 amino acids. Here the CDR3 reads CARSETGGSNQPQHF. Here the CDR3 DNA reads TGTGCCAGAAGCGAGACAGGGGGCAGCAATCAGCCCCAGCATTTT.

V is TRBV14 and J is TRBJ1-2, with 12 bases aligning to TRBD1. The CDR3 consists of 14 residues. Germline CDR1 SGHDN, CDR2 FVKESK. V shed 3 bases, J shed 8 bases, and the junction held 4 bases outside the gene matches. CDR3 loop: CASSHGTGGIGYTF. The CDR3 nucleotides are TGTGCCAGCAGCCACGGGACAGGGGGCATAGGCTACACCTTC. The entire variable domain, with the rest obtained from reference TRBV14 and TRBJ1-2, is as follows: EAGVTQFPSHSVIEKGQTVTLRCDPISGHDNLYWYRRVMGKEIKFLLHFVKESKQDESGMPNNRFLAERTGGTYSTLKVQPAELEDSGVYFCASSHGTGGIGYTFGSGTRLTVV.

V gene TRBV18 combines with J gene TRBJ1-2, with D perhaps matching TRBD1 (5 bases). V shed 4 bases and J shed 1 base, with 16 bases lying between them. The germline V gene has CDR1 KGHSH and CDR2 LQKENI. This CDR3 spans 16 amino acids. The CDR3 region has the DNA TGTGCCAGCTCACTTGCCGGGACGAGCTTTAACTATGGCTACACCTTC. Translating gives CASSLAGTSFNYGYTF.